A single sample is the source of the 28 T cell receptor beta chains below, sequenced in a study of blood T cell repertoires in COVID-19. Data came from immunoSEQ multiplex PCR; TCRdb stores just in-frame clones and leaves some out. This table has roughly 250,000 clones, 75% to 90% appearing once. Sequenced sample: peripheral blood. These receptors all come from a man aged 25 to 40 with acute or convalescent COVID-19.

A single count supports this clone. The chain combines TRBV15 with TRBJ1-6; TRBD1 is a possible D gene (5 bases). Germline loops: CDR1 LNHNV, CDR2 YYDKDF (reference sequence). The length of the CDR3 is 17 residues. Deletions cut 0 bases from V and 8 bases from J, with 17 bases between. The CDR3 DNA is TGTGCCACCAGCAGAGATAGAGGGAGGCTAGGGGATTCACCCCTCCACTTT. It translates to CATSRDRGRLGDSPLHF.

The rearrangement uses TRBV19 and TRBJ1-1; the D gene is possibly TRBD1 (5 bases). Between the trimmed V and J ends, which lost 10 bases and 5 bases, there was a span of 11 bases. Germline V CDR1 and CDR2: LNHDA, SQIVND (reference sequence). This CDR3 contains 11 residues. The CDR3 region has the DNA TGTGCCACTACTCAGGGAACTGAAGCTTTCTTT. This sequence encodes CATTQGTEAFF.

The V and J genes are TRBV7-8 and TRBJ2-6, with D possibly being TRBD2 (6 bases). Germline loops: CDR1 SGHVS, CDR2 FQNEAQ. The CDR3 extends over 19 amino acids. The V gene lost 5 bases and the J gene lost 1 base, with 21 bases spanning the gap. CDR3 sequence reads: CASSLGRTIRRSGANVLTF. CDR3 nucleotide sequence: TGTGCCAGCAGCCTGGGGAGGACAATCCGAAGGTCTGGGGCCAACGTCCTGACTTTC.

This chain connects TRBV7-6 to TRBJ1-4; D not resolved. V was shortened by 6 bases and J by 1 base, with 24 bases between the two germline ends. From germline, CDR1 is SGHVS and CDR2 FNYEAQ. There are 19 residues in the CDR3. The CDR3 here is CASSYDVTEAGETNEKLFF. The CDR3 DNA is TGTGCCAGCAGTTACGACGTGACGGAGGCGGGAGAAACTAATGAAAAACTGTTTTTT.

The rearrangement joins TRBV29-1 to TRBJ2-7, with TRBD1 matching 10 bases. Per the germline V gene, CDR1 is SQVTM and CDR2 is ANQGSEA. Trimming took 4 bases from V and 1 from J; bases not matched to a gene: 13. The CDR3 length is 17 residues. The CDR3 DNA follows: TGCAGCGTTGCCCCCCCGGGACAGGGGTGGGCGTCCTACGAGCAGTACTTC. Its protein product is CSVAPPGQGWASYEQYF.

CDR3: CASSQAQGWGRGAAYEQYF. The CDR3, as DNA: TGCGCCAGCAGCCAAGCACAAGGGTGGGGGAGGGGCGCAGCATACGAGCAGTACTTC. The chain has TRBV4-1 and TRBJ2-7; 7 nucleotides match TRBD2. CDR1 is MGHRA, CDR2 YSYEKL, per germline. V gave up 1 base and J gave up 4 bases; unmatched junction bases: 19. This CDR3 spans 19 amino acids.

This clone was seen a single time. The chain links TRBV27 to TRBJ2-2, with D tentatively TRBD2 (7 bases). The CDR3 has 16 amino acids. In germline, CDR1 is MNHEY, CDR2 SMNVEV (reference sequence). V dropped 6 bases and J dropped 4 bases, with 18 bases sitting between them. CDR3 DNA sequence: TGTGCCAGCAGAGGGGGGGGCCGAAGTTTCACCGGGGAGCTGTTTTTT. Protein: CASRGGGRSFTGELFF.

The J gene is TRBJ2-5, the V gene TRBV6-5, with D perhaps matching TRBD2 (7 bases). The germline V and J ends were trimmed by 10 bases and 1 base, with 19 bases remaining between them. Per the germline V gene, CDR1 is MNHEY and CDR2 is SVGAGI. There are 15 residues in the CDR3. CDR3 protein: CATLVGGLAQETQYF. DNA for the CDR3: TGTGCCACCTTAGTCGGGGGGCTAGCCCAAGAGACCCAGTACTTC.

The gene calls are TRBV27 and TRBJ2-1, with 9 bases that match TRBD2. V gave up 10 bases and J gave up 5 bases; unmatched junction bases: 15. The V gene's germline CDR1 is MNHEY and CDR2 SMNVEV (reference sequence). This CDR3 comprises 16 residues. Here the CDR3 reads CATQTTSGPRDNEQFF. The DNA of the CDR3 is TGTGCCACCCAGACGACTAGCGGTCCTCGGGACAATGAGCAGTTCTTC.

The rearrangement uses TRBV28 and TRBJ1-1, with a tentative D call TRBD1 (5 bases). The V gene lost 6 bases and the J gene lost 5 bases, with 16 bases spanning the gap. Germline V gene sequence: CDR1 MDHEN, CDR2 SYDVKM. The CDR3 has 14 amino acids. The DNA of the CDR3 is TGTGCCAGCAGCCGAGCCTCAGGGAGGACTGAAGCTTTCTTT. This translates into CASSRASGRTEAFF.

The chain recombines TRBV11-3 with TRBJ2-3; 7 bases match TRBD2. Trimming cost V 6 bases and J 4 bases; bases outside gene matches: 10. The CDR3 contains 15 residues. Per germline, CDR1 SGHNT and CDR2 YENEEA. The CDR3 spells CASSRTSFDPDTQYF. CDR3 nucleotide sequence: TGTGCCAGCAGTCGGACTAGTTTCGATCCAGATACGCAGTATTTT. Looking up the rest from reference TRBV11-3 and TRBJ2-3 gives the full variable domain: EAGVVQSPRYKIIEKKQPVAFWCNPISGHNTLYWYLQNLGQGPELLIRYENEEAVDDSQLPKDRFSAERLKGVDSTLKIQPAELGDSAVYLCASSRTSFDPDTQYFGPGTRLTVL.

The chain recombines TRBV28 with TRBJ1-1; 10 positions match TRBD1. The germline V gene encodes CDR1 MDHEN and CDR2 SYDVKM. The CDR3 is made up of 16 amino acids. V gave up 5 bases and J gave up 1 base; unmatched junction bases: 7. CDR3 bases: TGTGCCAGCAGTCTGAGGGACAGGGGAGCGAACACTGAAGCTTTCTTT. This encodes CASSLRDRGANTEAFF.

This chain connects TRBV4-1 to TRBJ1-5; D is undetermined. The CDR3 spans 16 residues. V lost 1 base and J 4 bases, leaving 14 bases between the germline ends. CDR1 is MGHRA, CDR2 YSYEKL, per germline. Written as DNA, the CDR3 is TGCGCCAGCAGCCAAGGCGGCGGCAGTCTAAATCAGCCCCAGCATTTT. Translated, it gives CASSQGGGSLNQPQHF.

This chain links TRBV7-2 with TRBJ2-3; D uncertain. Germline V CDR1 and CDR2: SGHTA, FQGNSA. The V gene lost 5 bases and the J gene lost 0 bases, with 9 bases spanning the gap. The CDR3 runs 14 residues. CDR3 region: CASSPPVSTDTQYF. CDR3 nucleotide sequence: TGTGCCAGCAGCCCCCCAGTCAGCACAGATACGCAGTATTTT.

The V gene is TRBV10-3, the J gene TRBJ2-5; 10 bases are shared with TRBD1. Trimming cost V 11 bases and J 4 bases; bases outside gene matches: 10. The CDR3 sequence is 14 residues long. Germline-derived CDR1 and CDR2 are ENHRY and SYGVKD. CDR3 DNA sequence: TGTGCCTCGGGGACAGGGGCAGTTTTAGAGACCCAGTACTTC. Protein: CASGTGAVLETQYF.

This chain links TRBV5-1 with TRBJ1-4; no definite D call. The CDR3 length is 16 residues. CDR1 and CDR2 (germline): SGHRS, YFSETQ. Trimming left V 4 bases short and J 4 bases short, with 17 bases between. The CDR3 coding sequence is TGCGCCAGCAGCCCGACTGACCGGAGTTTTAATGAAAAACTGTTTTTT. Amino acid sequence: CASSPTDRSFNEKLFF.

The rearrangement uses TRBV18 and TRBJ1-1; the D gene is possibly TRBD1 (5 bases). In germline, CDR1 is KGHSH, CDR2 LQKENI. This CDR3 comprises 14 residues. The V and J ends lost 2 bases and 4 bases respectively, with 11 bases between them. The CDR3 here is CASSPTRGGTEAFF. The CDR3 nucleotides read TGTGCCAGCTCACCAACTAGGGGAGGCACTGAAGCTTTCTTT.

The V and J genes are TRBV6-5 and TRBJ2-3, with D perhaps TRBD2 (5 bases). The CDR3 totals 14 residues. The germline V gene encodes CDR1 MNHEY and CDR2 SVGAGI. V was clipped by 6 bases and J by 4 bases, with 14 bases between them. CDR3: CASRGELSSDTQYF. The CDR3 DNA follows: TGTGCCAGCAGGGGAGAACTCAGTTCAGATACGCAGTATTTT.

The chain carries TRBV27 and TRBJ2-2, with D possibly matching TRBD2 (5 bases). CDR3 length equals 18 residues. The V and J ends lost 3 bases and 5 bases respectively, with 22 bases between them. Germline values: CDR1 MNHEY, CDR2 SMNVEV (reference sequence). The CDR3 sequence: CASSFIVLGSTGTGELFF. DNA for the CDR3: TGTGCCAGCAGTTTTATAGTGCTTGGCTCTACGGGAACCGGGGAGCTGTTTTTT.

This clone has more than one count but fewer than ten. The chain carries TRBV5-1 and TRBJ1-1; TRBD1 agrees at 9 bases. The CDR3 sequence is 17 residues long. V shed 2 bases, J shed 7 bases, and the junction held 15 bases outside the gene matches. CDR1 is SGHRS, CDR2 YFSETQ, per germline. The CDR3: CASSFGTGRYRGNEAFF. The CDR3 nucleotides read TGCGCCAGCAGCTTTGGGACAGGGCGTTATCGGGGGAATGAAGCTTTCTTT.

This clone was detected only once. The rearrangement uses TRBV7-9 and TRBJ2-6, with TRBD1 as a possible D gene (6 bases). The V and J ends lost 1 base and 4 bases respectively, with 20 bases between them. Germline CDR1 SEHNR, CDR2 FQNEAQ (reference sequence). The CDR3 loop spans 19 amino acids. The CDR3 bases are TGTGCCAGCAGCTTAGACCACAATTTACAGGGACCGGGGGCCAACGTCCTGACTTTC. Translating it yields CASSLDHNLQGPGANVLTF.

This clone was counted a single time. The chain recombines TRBV6-4 with TRBJ1-2, with D unresolved. The germline V gene has CDR1 MRHNA and CDR2 SNTAGT. The CDR3 length is 14 residues. V lost 5 bases and J 4 bases, leaving 14 bases between the germline ends. The CDR3 here is CASSLSGFGYGYTF. In nucleotides, the CDR3 is TGTGCCAGCAGTTTGTCGGGATTCGGCTATGGCTACACCTTC.

The chain uses TRBV18 and TRBJ2-5; D not resolved. The ends were cut back, 3 bases at V and 2 bases at J, with 7 bases in the middle. Germline V CDR1 and CDR2: KGHSH, LQKENI. This CDR3 comprises 13 residues. DNA for the CDR3: TGTGCCAGCTCACCTTCCAGGCAAGAGACCCAGTACTTC. This gives the protein CASSPSRQETQYF.

The V gene is TRBV2, the J gene TRBJ1-1, with D hard to call. The germline V gene encodes CDR1 SNHLY and CDR2 FYNNEI. The CDR3 length is 15 residues. Deletions cut 0 bases from V and 1 base from J, with 9 bases between. The CDR3 DNA reads as TGTGCCAGCAGTGAAGCGCTTCGGGGGAACACTGAAGCTTTCTTT. It translates to CASSEALRGNTEAFF.

The V gene is TRBV29-1, the J gene TRBJ2-5; D unclear. This CDR3 has 13 amino acids. The germline V gene encodes CDR1 SQVTM and CDR2 ANQGSEA. Trimming took off 7 bases at V and 1 base at J, with 13 bases between the two ends. CDR3 protein: CSGTTGPQETQYF. CDR3 nucleotide sequence: TGCAGCGGAACTACGGGTCCCCAAGAGACCCAGTACTTC.

The chain uses TRBV5-8 and TRBJ1-2, with 11 bases aligning to TRBD1. V shed 0 bases and J 1 base; nucleotides not matched to a gene: 2. This CDR3 contains 16 residues. Germline V gene lookup returns CDR1 SGHTS and CDR2 YDEGEE. CDR3 DNA: TGTGCCAGCAGCTTGGCCGGGACAGGGGGTAACTATGGCTACACCTTC. As protein: CASSLAGTGGNYGYTF. Supplemented by reference TRBV5-8 and TRBJ1-2, the full variable domain reads EAGVTQSPTHLIKTRGQQATLRCSPISGHTSVYWYQQALGLGLQFLLWYDEGEERNRGNFPPRFSGRQFPNYSSELNVNALELEDSALYLCASSLAGTGGNYGYTFGSGTRLTVV.

The genes are TRBV5-5 and TRBJ2-7; D is possibly TRBD1 (6 bases). Germline CDR1 SGHKS, CDR2 YYEKEE (reference sequence). This CDR3 is built from 15 residues. The V end was cut by 3 bases, the J end by 2 bases, with 15 bases between. Here the CDR3 DNA reads TGTGCCAGCAGCTCTCGGACAGCTTATACCTACGAGCAGTACTTC. Amino acid sequence: CASSSRTAYTYEQYF.

The chain joins TRBV28 to TRBJ1-5; 7 positions agree with TRBD1. The CDR3 is 15 amino acids. The germline V gene encodes CDR1 MDHEN and CDR2 SYDVKM. Unmatched junction bases numbered 8, after V lost 6 bases and J lost 3 bases. In DNA form, the CDR3 reads TGTGCCAGCAGACCCACAGGGGCCGTCAATCAGCCCCAGCATTTT. Translation: CASRPTGAVNQPQHF.